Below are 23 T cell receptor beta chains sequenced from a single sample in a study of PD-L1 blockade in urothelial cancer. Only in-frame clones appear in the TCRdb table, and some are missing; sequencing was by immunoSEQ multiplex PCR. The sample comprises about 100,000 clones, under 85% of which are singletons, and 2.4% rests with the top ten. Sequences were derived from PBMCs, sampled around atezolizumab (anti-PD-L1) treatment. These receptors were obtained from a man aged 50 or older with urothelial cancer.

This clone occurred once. The CDR3: CASSRETGFDYGYTF. CDR3 coding DNA: TGTGCCAGCAGCCGAGAGACAGGTTTTGACTATGGCTACACCTTC. The chain joins TRBV14 to TRBJ1-2; D perhaps matches TRBD1 (6 bases). The ends were cut back, 4 bases at V and 3 bases at J, with 15 bases in the middle. Germline values: CDR1 SGHDN, CDR2 FVKESK. This CDR3 comprises 15 residues. Full variable domain (remainder filled in from reference TRBV14 and TRBJ1-2): EAGVTQFPSHSVIEKGQTVTLRCDPISGHDNLYWYRRVMGKEIKFLLHFVKESKQDESGMPNNRFLAERTGGTYSTLKVQPAELEDSGVYFCASSRETGFDYGYTFGSGTRLTVV.

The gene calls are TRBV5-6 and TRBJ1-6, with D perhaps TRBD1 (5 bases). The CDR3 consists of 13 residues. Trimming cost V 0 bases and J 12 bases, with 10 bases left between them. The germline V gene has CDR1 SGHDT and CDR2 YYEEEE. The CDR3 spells CASSLASGQPLHF. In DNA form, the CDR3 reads TGTGCCAGCAGCTTGGCCTCAGGACAACCCCTCCACTTT.

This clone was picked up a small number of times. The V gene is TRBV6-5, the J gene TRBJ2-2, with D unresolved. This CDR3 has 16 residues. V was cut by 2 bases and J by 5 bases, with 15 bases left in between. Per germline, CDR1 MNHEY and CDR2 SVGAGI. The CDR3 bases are TGTGCCAGCAGTTACGCAAAGTCCGTGAGGACCGGGGAGCTGTTTTTT. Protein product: CASSYAKSVRTGELFF.

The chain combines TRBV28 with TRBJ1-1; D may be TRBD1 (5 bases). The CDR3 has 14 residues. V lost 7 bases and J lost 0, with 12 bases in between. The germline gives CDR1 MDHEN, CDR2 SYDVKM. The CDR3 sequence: CASTGGRMNTEAFF. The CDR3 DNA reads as TGTGCCAGCACGGGGGGGAGGATGAACACTGAAGCTTTCTTT.

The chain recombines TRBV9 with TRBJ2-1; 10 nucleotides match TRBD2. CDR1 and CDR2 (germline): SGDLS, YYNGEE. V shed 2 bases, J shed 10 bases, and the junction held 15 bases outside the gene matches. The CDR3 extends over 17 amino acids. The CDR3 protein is CASSVGAGGPRLSEQFF. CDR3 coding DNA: TGTGCCAGCAGCGTTGGAGCGGGAGGGCCTCGATTGAGCGAGCAGTTCTTC.

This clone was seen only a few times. The CDR3 DNA sequence: TGTGCCAGCAGTTCTGGGACATACAACTACGAGCAGTACTTC. Its translation is CASSSGTYNYEQYF. The rearrangement joins TRBV28 to TRBJ2-7, with D perhaps matching TRBD1 (6 bases). The germline V gene has CDR1 MDHEN and CDR2 SYDVKM. V lost 4 bases to trimming and J lost 3 bases, with 13 bases between them. The CDR3 has 14 amino acids. The full variable domain, rest sourced from reference TRBV28 and TRBJ2-7, is DVKVTQSSRYLVKRTGEKVFLECVQDMDHENMFWYRQDPGLGLRLIYFSYDVKMKEKGDIPEGYSVSREKKERFSLILESASTNQTSMYLCASSSGTYNYEQYFGPGTRLTVT.

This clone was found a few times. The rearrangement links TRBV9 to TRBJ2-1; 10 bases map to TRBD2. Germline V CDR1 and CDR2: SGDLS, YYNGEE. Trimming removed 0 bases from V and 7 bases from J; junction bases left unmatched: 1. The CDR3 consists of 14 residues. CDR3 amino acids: CASSVATSGNEQFF. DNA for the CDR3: TGTGCCAGCAGCGTAGCGACTAGCGGGAATGAGCAGTTCTTC.

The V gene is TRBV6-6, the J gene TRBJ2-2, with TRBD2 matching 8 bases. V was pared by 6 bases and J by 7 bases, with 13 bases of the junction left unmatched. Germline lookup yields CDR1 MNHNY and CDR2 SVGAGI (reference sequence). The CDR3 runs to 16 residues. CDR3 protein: CASRALGAGVGGELFF. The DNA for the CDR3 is TGTGCCAGCAGAGCTCTTGGAGCGGGAGTTGGCGGGGAGCTGTTTTTT.

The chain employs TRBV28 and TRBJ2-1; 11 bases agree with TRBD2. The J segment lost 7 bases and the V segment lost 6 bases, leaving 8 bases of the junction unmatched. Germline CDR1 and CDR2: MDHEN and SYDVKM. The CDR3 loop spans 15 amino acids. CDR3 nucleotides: TGTGCCAGCAGGCTACTAGCGGGAGCTACTAATGAGCAGTTCTTC. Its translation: CASRLLAGATNEQFF.

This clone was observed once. The CDR3 DNA is TGCGCCAGCGGGGACAGCTCTGGAAACACCATATATTTT. Its translation is CASGDSSGNTIYF. The chain uses TRBV5-1 and TRBJ1-3, with TRBD1 matching 7 bases. V was clipped by 7 bases and J by 0 bases; unmatched bases: 1. Germline CDR1 SGHRS, CDR2 YFSETQ. The CDR3 runs 13 residues.

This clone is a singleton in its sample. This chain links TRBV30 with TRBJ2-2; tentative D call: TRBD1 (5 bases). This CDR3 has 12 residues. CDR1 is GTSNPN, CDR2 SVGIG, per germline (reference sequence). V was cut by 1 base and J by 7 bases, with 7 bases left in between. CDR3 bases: TGTGCCTGGAGTGGGCAGGGCGGGGAGCTGTTTTTT. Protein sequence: CAWSGQGGELFF. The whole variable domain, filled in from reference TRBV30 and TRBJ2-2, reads SQTIHQWPATLVQPVGSPLSLECTVEGTSNPNLYWYRQAAGRGLQLLFYSVGIGQISSEVPQNLSASRPQDRQFILSSKKLLLSDSGFYLCAWSGQGGELFFGEGSRLTVL.

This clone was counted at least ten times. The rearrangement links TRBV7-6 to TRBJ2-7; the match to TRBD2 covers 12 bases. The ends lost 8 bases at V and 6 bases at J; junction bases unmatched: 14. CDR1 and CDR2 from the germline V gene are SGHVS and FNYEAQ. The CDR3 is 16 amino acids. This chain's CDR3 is CASGSLGLAGSGEQYF. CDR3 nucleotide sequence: TGTGCCAGCGGATCCCTGGGACTAGCGGGTTCCGGCGAGCAGTACTTC.

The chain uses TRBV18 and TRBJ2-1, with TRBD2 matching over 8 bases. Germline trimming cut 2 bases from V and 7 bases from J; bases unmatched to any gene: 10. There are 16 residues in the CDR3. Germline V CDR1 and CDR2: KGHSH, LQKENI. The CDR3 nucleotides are TGTGCCAGCTCACCAGCCGCTGAAGCGGGAGTGAATGAGCAGTTCTTC. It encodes CASSPAAEAGVNEQFF.

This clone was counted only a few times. Written as DNA, the CDR3 is TGTGCCAGCAGCTTATCAACGATCAGGGGGCAGGGAAAGCTGTTTTTT. This codes for CASSLSTIRGQGKLFF. The chain couples TRBV7-9 to TRBJ2-2; 8 bases match TRBD1. V was pared by 2 bases and J by 12 bases, with 14 bases of the junction left unmatched. In germline, CDR1 is SEHNR, CDR2 FQNEAQ (reference sequence). This CDR3 has 16 amino acids.

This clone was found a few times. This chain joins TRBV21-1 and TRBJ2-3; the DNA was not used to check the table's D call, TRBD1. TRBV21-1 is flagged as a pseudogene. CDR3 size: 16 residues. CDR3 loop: CASSKDRDRVGHTQYF. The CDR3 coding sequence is TGTGCCAGCAGCAAAGACCGGGACAGGGTAGGTCATACGCAGTATTTT.

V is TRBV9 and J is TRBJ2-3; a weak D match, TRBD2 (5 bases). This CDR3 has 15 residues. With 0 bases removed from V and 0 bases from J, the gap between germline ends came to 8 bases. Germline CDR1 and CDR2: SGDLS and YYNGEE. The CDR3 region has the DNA TGTGCCAGCAGCGTAGAAAGCGGTAGCACAGATACGCAGTATTTT. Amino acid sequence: CASSVESGSTDTQYF.

This chain's CDR3 is CASSPNGAGNTQYF. The CDR3 nucleotides read TGTGCCAGCAGCCCAAACGGAGCCGGAAATACGCAGTATTTT. This chain connects TRBV7-3 to TRBJ2-3; unclear D gene. Germline V gene data show CDR1 as SGHTA and CDR2 as FQGTGA. Trimming cost V 5 bases and J 7 bases, with 16 bases left between them. CDR3 size: 14 residues.

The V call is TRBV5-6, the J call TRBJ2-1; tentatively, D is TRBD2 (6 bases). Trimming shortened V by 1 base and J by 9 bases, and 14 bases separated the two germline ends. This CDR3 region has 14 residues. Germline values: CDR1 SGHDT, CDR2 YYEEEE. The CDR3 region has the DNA TGTGCCAGCAGCTTGATAGCGGAGGTAGGTGAGCAGTTCTTC. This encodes CASSLIAEVGEQFF.

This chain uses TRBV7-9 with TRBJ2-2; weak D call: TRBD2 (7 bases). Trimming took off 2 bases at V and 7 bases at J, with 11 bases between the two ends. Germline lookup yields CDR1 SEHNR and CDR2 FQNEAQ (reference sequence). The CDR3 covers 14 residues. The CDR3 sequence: CASSLQGRDGELFF. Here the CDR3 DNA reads TGTGCCAGCAGCTTACAGGGGAGGGACGGGGAGCTGTTTTTT. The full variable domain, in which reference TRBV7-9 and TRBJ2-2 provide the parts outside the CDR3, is DTGVSQNPRHKITKRGQNVTFRCDPISEHNRLYWYRQTLGQGPEFLTYFQNEAQLEKSRLLSDRFSAERPKGSFSTLEIQRTEQGDSAMYLCASSLQGRDGELFFGEGSRLTVL.

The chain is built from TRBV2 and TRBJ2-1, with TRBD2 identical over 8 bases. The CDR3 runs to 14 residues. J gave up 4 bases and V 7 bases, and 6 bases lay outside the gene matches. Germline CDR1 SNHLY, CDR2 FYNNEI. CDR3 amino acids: CASNSGGPYNEQFF. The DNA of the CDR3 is TGTGCCAGCAACTCGGGAGGGCCGTACAATGAGCAGTTCTTC.

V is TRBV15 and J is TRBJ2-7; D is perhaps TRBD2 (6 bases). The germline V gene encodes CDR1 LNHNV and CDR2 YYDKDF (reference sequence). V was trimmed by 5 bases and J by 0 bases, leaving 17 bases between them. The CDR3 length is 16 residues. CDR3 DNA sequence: TGTGCCACCAGCTCTTACCTCGGGACTCTCTCCTACGAGCAGTACTTC. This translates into CATSSYLGTLSYEQYF.

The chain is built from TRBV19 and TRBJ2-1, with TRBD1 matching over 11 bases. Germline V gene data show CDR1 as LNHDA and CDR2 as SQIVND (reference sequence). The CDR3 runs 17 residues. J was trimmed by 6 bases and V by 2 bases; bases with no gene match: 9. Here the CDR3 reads CASSISGQGARGNEQFF. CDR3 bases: TGTGCCAGTAGTATATCCGGACAGGGGGCCCGGGGCAATGAGCAGTTCTTC.

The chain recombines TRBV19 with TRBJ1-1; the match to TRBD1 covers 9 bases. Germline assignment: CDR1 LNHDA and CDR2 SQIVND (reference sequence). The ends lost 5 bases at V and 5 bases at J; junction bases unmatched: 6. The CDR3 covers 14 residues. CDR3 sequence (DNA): TGTGCCAGTAGTTCAGGACAGGGGTCGACTGAAGCTTTCTTT. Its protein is CASSSGQGSTEAFF.